This T cell receptor (beta chain) comes out of a study of cytomegalovirus exposure and HLA in healthy donors. CDR3 size: 13 residues. The germline CDR1 and CDR2 sequences are GTSNPN and SVGIG (reference sequence). The V end was cut by 0 bases, the J end by 4 bases, with 9 bases between. In the PCR, 60 Vbeta and 13 Jbeta primers were used. Assay used: immunoSEQ multiplex PCR; TCRdb lists only in-frame clones, some missing. Among roughly 140,000 clones listed, over 70% were seen once. Sequenced input: PBMCs. The chain recombines TRBV30 with TRBJ1-1; perhaps TRBD1 as D (6 bases). This sequence was found in a man aged 25-45 years in good health and CMV-seropositive. CDR3 sequence: CAWSVLRGTEAFF. CDR3 bases: TGTGCCTGGAGTGTACTCAGGGGCACTGAAGCTTTCTTT.